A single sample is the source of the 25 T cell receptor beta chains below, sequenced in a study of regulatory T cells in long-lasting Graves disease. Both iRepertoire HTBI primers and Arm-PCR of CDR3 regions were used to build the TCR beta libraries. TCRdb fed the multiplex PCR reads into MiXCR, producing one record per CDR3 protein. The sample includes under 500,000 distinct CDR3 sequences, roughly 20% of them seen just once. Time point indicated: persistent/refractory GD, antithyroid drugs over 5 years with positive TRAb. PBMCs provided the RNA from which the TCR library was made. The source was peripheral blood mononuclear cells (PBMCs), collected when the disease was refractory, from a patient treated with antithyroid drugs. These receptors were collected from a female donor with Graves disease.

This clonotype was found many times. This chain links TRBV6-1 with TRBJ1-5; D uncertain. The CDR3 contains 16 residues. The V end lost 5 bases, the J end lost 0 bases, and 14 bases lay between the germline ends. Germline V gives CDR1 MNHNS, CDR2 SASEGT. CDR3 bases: TGTGCCAGCAGTCGGTCGTTGCAATATAGCAATCAGCCCCAGCATTTT. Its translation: CASSRSLQYSNQPQHF.

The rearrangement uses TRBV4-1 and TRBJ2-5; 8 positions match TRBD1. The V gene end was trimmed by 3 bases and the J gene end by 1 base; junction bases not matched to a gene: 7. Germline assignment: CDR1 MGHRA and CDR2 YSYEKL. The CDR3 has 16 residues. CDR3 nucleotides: TGCGCCAGCAGCCAGACGCCGGACAGGGCCCAAGAGACCCAGTACTTC. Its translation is CASSQTPDRAQETQYF.

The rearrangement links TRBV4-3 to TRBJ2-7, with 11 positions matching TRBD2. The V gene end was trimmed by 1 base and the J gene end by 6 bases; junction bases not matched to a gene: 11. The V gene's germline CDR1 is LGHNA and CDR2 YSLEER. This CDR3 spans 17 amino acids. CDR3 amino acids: CASSQVGLAGGSAEQYF. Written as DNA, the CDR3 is TGCGCCAGCAGCCAAGTTGGGCTAGCGGGAGGATCGGCCGAGCAGTACTTC.

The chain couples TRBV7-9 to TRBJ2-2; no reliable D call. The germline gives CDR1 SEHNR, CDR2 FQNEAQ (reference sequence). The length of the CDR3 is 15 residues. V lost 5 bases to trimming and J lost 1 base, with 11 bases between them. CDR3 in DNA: TGTGCCAGCAGCCCAGTGAAAGGGAACACCGGGGAGCTGTTTTTT. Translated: CASSPVKGNTGELFF.

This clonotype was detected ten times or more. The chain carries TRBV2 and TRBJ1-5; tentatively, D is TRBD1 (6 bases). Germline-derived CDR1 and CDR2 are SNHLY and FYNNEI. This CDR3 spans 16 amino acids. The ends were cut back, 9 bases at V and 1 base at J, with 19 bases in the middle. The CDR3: CASTDSGATSNQPQHF. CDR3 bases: TGTGCCAGTACCGATTCAGGGGCTACGAGCAATCAGCCCCAGCATTTT.

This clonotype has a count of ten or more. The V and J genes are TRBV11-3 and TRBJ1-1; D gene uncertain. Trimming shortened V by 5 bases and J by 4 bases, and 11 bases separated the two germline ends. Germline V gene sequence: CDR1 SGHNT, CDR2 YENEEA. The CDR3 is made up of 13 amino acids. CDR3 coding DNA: TGTGCCAGCAGCGCGCACGGGAGCACTGAAGCTTTCTTT. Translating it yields CASSAHGSTEAFF.

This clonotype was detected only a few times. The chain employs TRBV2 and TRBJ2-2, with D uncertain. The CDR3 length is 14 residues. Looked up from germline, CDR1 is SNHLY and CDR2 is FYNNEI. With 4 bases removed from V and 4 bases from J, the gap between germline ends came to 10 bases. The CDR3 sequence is CASSGYVSTGELFF. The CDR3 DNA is TGTGCCAGCAGTGGTTACGTGAGCACCGGGGAGCTGTTTTTT. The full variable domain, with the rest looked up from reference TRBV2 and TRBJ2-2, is EPEVTQTPSHQVTQMGQEVILRCVPISNHLYFYWYRQILGQKVEFLVSFYNNEISEKSEIFDDQFSVERPDGSNFTLKIRSTKLEDSAMYFCASSGYVSTGELFFGEGSRLTVL.

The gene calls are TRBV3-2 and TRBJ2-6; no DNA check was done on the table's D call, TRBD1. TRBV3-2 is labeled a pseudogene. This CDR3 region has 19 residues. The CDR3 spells CASSQDRNRGPTGANVLTF. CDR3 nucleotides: TGTGCCAGCAGCCAAGATCGGAACAGGGGGCCGACTGGGGCCAACGTCCTGACTTTC.

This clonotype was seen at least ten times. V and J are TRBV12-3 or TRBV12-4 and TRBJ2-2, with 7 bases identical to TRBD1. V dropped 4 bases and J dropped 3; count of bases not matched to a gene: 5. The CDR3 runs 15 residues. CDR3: CASSSLGQYTGELFF. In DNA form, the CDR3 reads TGTGCCAGCAGTTCGTTGGGACAGTACACCGGGGAGCTGTTTTTT.

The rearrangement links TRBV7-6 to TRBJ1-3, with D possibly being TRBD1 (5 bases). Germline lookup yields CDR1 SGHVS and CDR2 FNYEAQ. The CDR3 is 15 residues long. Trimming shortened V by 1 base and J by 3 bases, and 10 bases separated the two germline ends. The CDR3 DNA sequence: TGTGCCAGCAGCTTAGAGGGGATCGGTGGAAACACCATATATTTT. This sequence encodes CASSLEGIGGNTIYF.

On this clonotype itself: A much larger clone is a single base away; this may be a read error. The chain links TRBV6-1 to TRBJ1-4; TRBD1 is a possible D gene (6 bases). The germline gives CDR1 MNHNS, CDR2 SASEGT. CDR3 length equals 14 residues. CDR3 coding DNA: TGTGCCAGCAGGGACAGCGCAACTAATGAAAAACTGGTTTTT. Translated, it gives CASRDSATNEKLVF.

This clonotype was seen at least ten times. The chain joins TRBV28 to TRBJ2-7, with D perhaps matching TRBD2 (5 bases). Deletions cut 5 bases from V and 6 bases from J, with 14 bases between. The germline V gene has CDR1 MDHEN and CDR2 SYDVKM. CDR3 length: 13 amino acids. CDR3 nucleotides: TGTGCCAGCAGTCCTGTCCGGGGTGTCGAGCAGTACTTC. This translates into CASSPVRGVEQYF.

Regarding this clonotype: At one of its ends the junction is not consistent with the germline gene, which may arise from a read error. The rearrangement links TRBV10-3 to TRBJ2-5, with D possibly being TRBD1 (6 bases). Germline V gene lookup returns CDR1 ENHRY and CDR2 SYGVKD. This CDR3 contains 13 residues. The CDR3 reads CATKDSNGESQYF. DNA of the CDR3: TGTGCCACAAAGGACAGCAATGGAGAGTCCCAGTACTTC.

The CDR3 reads CASSLGRAGVLTSSYNEQFF. CDR3 DNA: TGTGCCAGCAGCTTAGGCAGGGCGGGAGTCCTTACTAGCTCCTACAATGAGCAGTTCTTC. The chain has TRBV7-8 and TRBJ2-1; 7 bases map to TRBD2. The junction had 15 bases not matched to a gene; V was cut back by 1 base and J by 0 bases. Germline values: CDR1 SGHVS, CDR2 FQNEAQ. The CDR3 consists of 20 residues. The entire variable domain, with the rest obtained from reference TRBV7-8 and TRBJ2-1, is as follows: GAGVSQSPRYKVAKRGQDVALRCDPISGHVSLFWYQQALGQGPEFLTYFQNEAQLDKSGLPSDRFFAERPEGSVSTLKIQRTQQEDSAVYLCASSLGRAGVLTSSYNEQFFGPGTRLTVL.

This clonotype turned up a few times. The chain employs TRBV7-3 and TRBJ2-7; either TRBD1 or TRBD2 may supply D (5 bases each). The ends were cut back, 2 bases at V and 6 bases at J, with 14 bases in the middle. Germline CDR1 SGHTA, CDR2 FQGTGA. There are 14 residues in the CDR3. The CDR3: CASSLRYRGVEQYF. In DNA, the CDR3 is TGTGCCAGCAGCTTACGTTACCGAGGGGTCGAGCAGTACTTC.

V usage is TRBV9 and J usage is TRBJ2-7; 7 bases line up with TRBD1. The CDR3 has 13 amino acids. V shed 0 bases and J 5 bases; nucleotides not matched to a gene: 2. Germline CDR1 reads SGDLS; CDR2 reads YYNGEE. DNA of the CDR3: TGTGCCAGCAGCGTAGAGGGGGCCGACGAGCAGTACTTC. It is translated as CASSVEGADEQYF.

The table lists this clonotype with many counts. The CDR3: CSVERDTGANVLTF. The CDR3, as DNA: TGCAGCGTTGAAAGGGATACTGGGGCCAACGTCCTGACTTTC. This chain connects TRBV29-1 to TRBJ2-6; D call uncertain. Per germline, CDR1 SQVTM and CDR2 ANQGSEA. Trimming left V 2 bases short and J 2 bases short, with 7 bases between. The CDR3 is made up of 14 amino acids.

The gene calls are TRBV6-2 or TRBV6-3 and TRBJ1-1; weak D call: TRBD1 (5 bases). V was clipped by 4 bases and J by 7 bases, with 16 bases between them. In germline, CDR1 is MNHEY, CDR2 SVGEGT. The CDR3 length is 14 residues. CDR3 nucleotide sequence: TGTGCCAGCAGTTTTACCCAGGGACCGATTGAAGCTTTCTTT. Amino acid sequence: CASSFTQGPIEAFF.

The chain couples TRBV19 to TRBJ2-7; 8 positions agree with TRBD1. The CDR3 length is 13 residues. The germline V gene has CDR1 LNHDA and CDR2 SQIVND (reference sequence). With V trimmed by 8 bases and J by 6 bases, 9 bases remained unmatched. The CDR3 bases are TGTGCCAGTCGTCCGGGACAGGTGGGCGAGCAGTACTTC. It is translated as CASRPGQVGEQYF.

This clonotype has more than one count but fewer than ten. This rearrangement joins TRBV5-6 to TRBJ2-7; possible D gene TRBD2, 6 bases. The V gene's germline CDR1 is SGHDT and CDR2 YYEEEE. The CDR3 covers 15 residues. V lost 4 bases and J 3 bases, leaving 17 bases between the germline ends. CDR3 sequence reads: CASSLWGSSGYEQYF. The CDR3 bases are TGTGCCAGCAGCCTGTGGGGGAGTAGCGGCTACGAGCAGTACTTC. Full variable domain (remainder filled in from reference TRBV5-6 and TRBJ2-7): DAGVTQSPTHLIKTRGQQVTLRCSPKSGHDTVSWYQQALGQGPQFIFQYYEEEERQRGNFPDRFSGHQFPNYSSELNVNALLLGDSALYLCASSLWGSSGYEQYFGPGTRLTVT.

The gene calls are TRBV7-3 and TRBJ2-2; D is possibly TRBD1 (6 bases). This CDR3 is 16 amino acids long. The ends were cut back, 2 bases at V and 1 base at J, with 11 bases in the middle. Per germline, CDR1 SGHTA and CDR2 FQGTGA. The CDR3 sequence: CASSLDRDKNTGELFF. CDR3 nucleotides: TGTGCCAGCAGCTTAGATCGGGACAAGAACACCGGGGAGCTGTTTTTT.

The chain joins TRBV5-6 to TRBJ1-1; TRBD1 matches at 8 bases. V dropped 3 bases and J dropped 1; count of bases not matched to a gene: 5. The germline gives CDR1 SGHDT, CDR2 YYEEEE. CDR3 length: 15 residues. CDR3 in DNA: TGTGCCAGCAGCTGGGACAGGTTCCCGAACACTGAAGCTTTCTTT. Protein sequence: CASSWDRFPNTEAFF.

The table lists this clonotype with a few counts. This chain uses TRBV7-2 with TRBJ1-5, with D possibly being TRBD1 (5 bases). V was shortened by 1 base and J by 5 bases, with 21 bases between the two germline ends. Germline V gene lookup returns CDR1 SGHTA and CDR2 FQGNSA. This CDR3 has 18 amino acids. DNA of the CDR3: TGTGCCAGCAGCTTAGGCATAATTAGGGGCGGAATTTATCAGCCCCAGCATTTT. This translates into CASSLGIIRGGIYQPQHF.

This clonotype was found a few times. Written as DNA, the CDR3 is TGTGCCAGCAGAGAGGAGGTGGGGGGTGATGAGCAGTTCTTC. Translation: CASREEVGGDEQFF. The chain joins TRBV2 to TRBJ2-1, with TRBD2 as a possible D gene (6 bases). This CDR3 is built from 14 residues. Looked up from germline, CDR1 is SNHLY and CDR2 is FYNNEI. Trimming took 6 bases from V and 8 from J, leaving 17 bases between them.

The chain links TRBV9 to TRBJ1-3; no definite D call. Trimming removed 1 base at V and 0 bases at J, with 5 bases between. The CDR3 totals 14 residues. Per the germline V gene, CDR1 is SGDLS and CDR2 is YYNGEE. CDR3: CASSVHSSGNTIYF. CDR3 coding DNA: TGTGCCAGCAGCGTACACAGCTCTGGAAACACCATATATTTT.